Included here is one T cell receptor beta chain sequence, with context. This sample is drawn from a study of T cell changes during pregnancy in multiple sclerosis. Libraries were prepared by immunoSEQ multiplex PCR; TCRdb keeps only in-frame clonotypes and omits some of them. The sample carries approximately 30,000 clones, about nine tenths recorded once. This CDR3 is 14 amino acids long. Germline values: CDR1 LNHDA, CDR2 SQIVND (reference sequence). V was cut by 5 bases and J by 5 bases, with 13 bases left in between. This sequence joins TRBV19 and TRBJ2-1, with a tentative D call TRBD2 (5 bases). This sample comprised CD8+ T cells from peripheral blood mononuclear cells, obtained in the first trimester of pregnancy. The TCR originated in a female donor with multiple sclerosis, enrolled in a pregnancy study. The DNA for the CDR3 is TGTGCCAGTAGTCCTGGTGACTATAACAATGAGCAGTTCTTC. It codes for CASSPGDYNNEQFF.